This TCR beta chain was captured in a study of T cell repertoires in cytomegalovirus infection. Notes on this clonotype: Antigen: not known.

The CDR3 contains 13 residues. Between the trimmed V and J ends, which lost 7 bases and 2 bases, there was a span of 9 bases. The germline CDR1 and CDR2 sequences are ENHRY and SYGVKD. A single record per CDR3 protein comes from TCRdb applying MiXCR to the reads. The data show about 340,000 distinct CDR3 sequences, roughly 28% seen once. This chain connects TRBV10-3 to TRBJ1-3; D gene unclear. Material: cultured PBMCs, obtained from culture after CMV antigen stimulation. This receptor was identified in a human donor in good health (CMV status not recorded). Some clones in this sample may be carry-over from other donors' samples. The CDR3 protein is CAITEGPGNTIYF. The DNA of the CDR3 is TGTGCCATCACAGAAGGCCCTGGAAACACCATATATTTT.